Listed below are T cell receptor beta chains from one sample, sequenced in a study of cytomegalovirus exposure and HLA in healthy donors. Measured with immunoSEQ multiplex PCR; TCRdb has only the in-frame clones, and not every one. The sample includes about 150,000 clones, roughly 83% of them seen just once. Sequenced material: PBMCs. The source of these receptors is a human donor in good health. CDR3s include the opening cysteine and the closing phenylalanine or tryptophan. Fields, in order: J gene, D gene, CDR3 length, clone size, V gene, CDR3 protein, CDR3 DNA. D genes are given only for firm matches. For some rows the clone size is stated as once, few or many, or as a class when expanded; others skip it.

j_gene: TRBJ2-7
d_gene: TRBD2
len: 15
abundance: NA
v_gene: TRBV9
CDR3aa: CASSVGASGTYEQYF
CDR3nt: TGTGCCAGCAGCGTAGGGGCTAGCGGAACCTACGAGCAGTACTTC

j_gene: TRBJ2-1
d_gene: TRBD1
len: 14
abundance: NA
v_gene: TRBV5-6
CDR3aa: CASTLRTGKYEQFF
CDR3nt: TGTGCCAGCACCCTGAGGACAGGGAAATATGAGCAGTTCTTC

j_gene: TRBJ1-6
d_gene: NA
len: 15
abundance: NA
v_gene: TRBV30
CDR3aa: CAWSKDSSNNSPLHF
CDR3nt: TGTGCCTGGAGTAAAGACAGCTCAAATAATTCACCCCTCCACTTT

j_gene: TRBJ1-2
d_gene: TRBD1
len: 14
abundance: NA
v_gene: TRBV7-2
CDR3aa: CASSLGGTGVGYTF
CDR3nt: TGTGCCAGCAGCTTAGGGGGGACAGGGGTCGGCTACACCTTC

j_gene: TRBJ1-2
d_gene: NA
len: 13
abundance: NA
v_gene: TRBV5-4
CDR3aa: CASSHTVNYGYTF
CDR3nt: TGTGCCAGCAGCCATACAGTGAACTATGGCTACACCTTC

j_gene: TRBJ2-2
d_gene: NA
len: 13
abundance: NA
v_gene: TRBV2
CDR3aa: CASSESNAGELFF
CDR3nt: TGTGCCAGCAGTGAATCGAACGCGGGGGAGCTGTTTTTT

j_gene: TRBJ2-2
d_gene: TRBD2
len: 18
abundance: once
v_gene: TRBV11-2
CDR3aa: CASSPGRAGGYNTGELFF
CDR3nt: TGTGCCAGCAGTCCTGGACGAGCGGGGGGCTATAACACCGGGGAGCTGTTTTTT

j_gene: TRBJ2-7
d_gene: TRBD2
len: 16
abundance: NA
v_gene: TRBV15
CDR3aa: CATSTGNGRLPYEQYF
CDR3nt: TGTGCCACCAGCACAGGAAACGGGAGGCTCCCCTACGAGCAGTACTTC

j_gene: TRBJ1-2
d_gene: NA
len: 13
abundance: NA
v_gene: TRBV14
CDR3aa: CASSQGQVYGYTF
CDR3nt: TGTGCCAGCAGCCAAGGTCAGGTCTATGGCTACACCTTC

j_gene: TRBJ2-1
d_gene: TRBD1
len: 15
abundance: NA
v_gene: TRBV6-5
CDR3aa: CASSYRDRGYNEQFF
CDR3nt: TGTGCCAGCAGTTACCGGGACAGGGGATACAATGAGCAGTTCTTC

j_gene: TRBJ1-1
d_gene: NA
len: 15
abundance: NA
v_gene: TRBV6-1
CDR3aa: CASTPTGGGYTEAFF
CDR3nt: TGTGCCAGCACCCCCACCGGGGGGGGGTACACTGAAGCTTTCTTT

j_gene: TRBJ1-2
d_gene: NA
len: 15
abundance: NA
v_gene: TRBV2
CDR3aa: CASSEQGMINYGYTF
CDR3nt: TGTGCCAGCAGTGAACAGGGCATGATCAACTATGGCTACACCTTC

j_gene: TRBJ2-1
d_gene: TRBD1
len: 14
abundance: NA
v_gene: TRBV7-7
CDR3aa: CASSPLTGLNEQFF
CDR3nt: TGTGCCAGCAGCCCATTGACAGGGTTAAATGAGCAGTTCTTC

j_gene: TRBJ2-5
d_gene: NA
len: 15
abundance: NA
v_gene: TRBV11-2
CDR3aa: CASSLDVLVQETQYF
CDR3nt: TGTGCCAGCAGCTTAGATGTCCTAGTCCAAGAGACCCAGTACTTC

j_gene: TRBJ1-1
d_gene: TRBD1
len: 15
abundance: NA
v_gene: TRBV15
CDR3aa: CATSRVGQGITEAFF
CDR3nt: TGTGCCACCAGCAGAGTGGGACAGGGAATTACTGAAGCTTTCTTT

j_gene: TRBJ2-5
d_gene: NA
len: 14
abundance: NA
v_gene: TRBV29-1
CDR3aa: CSVEPDGGEETQYF
CDR3nt: TGCAGCGTCGAACCCGACGGAGGGGAAGAGACCCAGTACTTC

j_gene: TRBJ1-2
d_gene: TRBD1
len: 13
abundance: NA
v_gene: TRBV29-1
CDR3aa: CSVADRFYYGYTF
CDR3nt: TGCAGCGTTGCGGACAGGTTTTACTATGGCTACACCTTC

j_gene: TRBJ2-7
d_gene: TRBD2
len: 15
abundance: NA
v_gene: TRBV6-5
CDR3aa: CASSYGTGTRDEQYF
CDR3nt: TGTGCCAGCAGTTACGGGACCGGGACTAGAGACGAGCAGTACTTC

j_gene: TRBJ1-1
d_gene: NA
len: 13
abundance: NA
v_gene: TRBV30
CDR3aa: CAWSVGGPTEAFF
CDR3nt: TGTGCCTGGAGTGTCGGGGGTCCCACTGAAGCTTTCTTT

j_gene: TRBJ1-4
d_gene: TRBD1
len: 15
abundance: NA
v_gene: TRBV4-1
CDR3aa: CASSQGQGVYEKLFF
CDR3nt: TGCGCCAGCAGCCAGGGACAGGGGGTCTATGAAAAACTGTTTTTT

j_gene: TRBJ1-3
d_gene: NA
len: 15
abundance: few
v_gene: TRBV5-1
CDR3aa: CASSLAGGAGNTIYF
CDR3nt: TGCGCCAGCAGCTTGGCGGGGGGGGCTGGAAACACCATATATTTT

j_gene: TRBJ1-1
d_gene: NA
len: 14
abundance: NA
v_gene: TRBV18
CDR3aa: CASSPLGVNTEAFF
CDR3nt: TGTGCCAGCTCACCACTAGGGGTGAACACTGAAGCTTTCTTT

j_gene: TRBJ2-6
d_gene: NA
len: 15
abundance: NA
v_gene: TRBV7-2
CDR3aa: CASSFAISGANVLTF
CDR3nt: TGTGCCAGCAGCTTTGCGATCTCTGGGGCCAACGTCCTGACTTTC

j_gene: TRBJ2-7
d_gene: TRBD1
len: 13
abundance: few
v_gene: TRBV7-3
CDR3aa: CASSLRTGDEQYF
CDR3nt: TGTGCCAGCAGCTTGCGGACAGGGGACGAGCAGTACTTC

j_gene: TRBJ1-1
d_gene: TRBD1
len: 15
abundance: NA
v_gene: TRBV7-9
CDR3aa: CASSQPGQGAGEAFF
CDR3nt: TGTGCCAGCAGCCAACCGGGACAGGGGGCCGGTGAAGCTTTCTTT

j_gene: TRBJ1-5
d_gene: NA
len: 14
abundance: NA
v_gene: TRBV28
CDR3aa: CASSLRDNNQPQHF
CDR3nt: TGTGCCAGCTCGCTCCGGGACAACAATCAGCCCCAGCATTTT

j_gene: TRBJ1-4
d_gene: NA
len: 16
abundance: few
v_gene: TRBV19
CDR3aa: CASSSPLDGTSGKLFF
CDR3nt: TGTGCCAGTAGTTCCCCCCTCGACGGGACTTCTGGAAAACTGTTTTTT

j_gene: TRBJ1-3
d_gene: NA
len: 14
abundance: few
v_gene: TRBV5-6
CDR3aa: CASSRMSSGNTIYF
CDR3nt: TGTGCCAGCAGCCGAATGAGCTCTGGAAACACCATATATTTT

j_gene: TRBJ1-5
d_gene: NA
len: 13
abundance: NA
v_gene: TRBV2
CDR3aa: CASKRDNNQPQHF
CDR3nt: TGTGCCAGCAAACGGGACAACAATCAGCCCCAGCATTTT

j_gene: TRBJ1-6
d_gene: TRBD1
len: 15
abundance: NA
v_gene: TRBV10-1
CDR3aa: CASSAGTGDNSPLHF
CDR3nt: TGCGCCAGCAGCGCCGGGACAGGGGATAATTCACCCCTCCACTTT

j_gene: TRBJ1-2
d_gene: TRBD1
len: 13
abundance: NA
v_gene: TRBV6-1
CDR3aa: CASSGGQHYGYTF
CDR3nt: TGTGCCAGCAGTGGGGGACAGCACTATGGCTACACCTTC

j_gene: TRBJ2-1
d_gene: TRBD1
len: 17
abundance: NA
v_gene: TRBV4-1
CDR3aa: CASSQADRGLSYNEQFF
CDR3nt: TGCGCCAGCAGCCAAGCGGACAGGGGGCTTTCCTACAATGAGCAGTTCTTC

j_gene: TRBJ2-3
d_gene: NA
len: 13
abundance: few
v_gene: TRBV30
CDR3aa: CAWSVRVRDTQYF
CDR3nt: TGTGCCTGGAGTGTACGAGTTCGAGATACGCAGTATTTT

j_gene: TRBJ1-1
d_gene: NA
len: 14
abundance: NA
v_gene: TRBV7-6
CDR3aa: CASSPGHSGTEAFF
CDR3nt: TGTGCCAGCAGCCCAGGCCACTCCGGGACAGAAGCTTTCTTT

j_gene: TRBJ2-7
d_gene: TRBD2
len: 14
abundance: few
v_gene: TRBV5-1
CDR3aa: CASRWTSGNYEQYF
CDR3nt: TGCGCCAGCAGATGGACTAGCGGAAACTACGAGCAGTACTTC

j_gene: TRBJ2-2
d_gene: NA
len: 12
abundance: NA
v_gene: TRBV19
CDR3aa: CASTEGTGELFF
CDR3nt: TGTGCCAGTACAGAGGGCACCGGGGAGCTGTTTTTT

j_gene: TRBJ2-1
d_gene: NA
len: 15
abundance: few
v_gene: TRBV13
CDR3aa: CASSPGHGPSNEQFF
CDR3nt: TGTGCCAGCAGCCCTGGACACGGACCAAGCAATGAGCAGTTCTTC

j_gene: TRBJ2-4
d_gene: NA
len: 15
abundance: NA
v_gene: TRBV15
CDR3aa: CATSRGGGDRNIQYF
CDR3nt: TGTGCCACCAGCAGAGGAGGGGGTGACCGAAACATTCAGTACTTC

j_gene: TRBJ2-1
d_gene: TRBD2
len: 15
abundance: NA
v_gene: TRBV5-1
CDR3aa: CASSLREASYNEQFF
CDR3nt: TGCGCCAGCAGCTTGCGGGAGGCCTCCTACAATGAGCAGTTCTTC

j_gene: TRBJ2-7
d_gene: NA
len: 13
abundance: NA
v_gene: TRBV7-9
CDR3aa: CASSYYDRDEQYF
CDR3nt: TGTGCCAGCAGTTATTACGACCGGGACGAGCAGTACTTC

j_gene: TRBJ2-7
d_gene: NA
len: 14
abundance: few
v_gene: TRBV28
CDR3aa: CASSLAGQRYEQYF
CDR3nt: TGTGCCAGCAGTTTGGCGGGACAGAGGTACGAGCAGTACTTC

j_gene: TRBJ2-7
d_gene: TRBD2
len: 16
abundance: NA
v_gene: TRBV4-1
CDR3aa: CASSQDHGTSSYEQYF
CDR3nt: TGCGCCAGCAGCCAAGACCACGGGACTAGTTCCTACGAGCAGTACTTC

j_gene: TRBJ1-1
d_gene: TRBD1
len: 16
abundance: NA
v_gene: TRBV5-1
CDR3aa: CASSWNAGQGGAEAFF
CDR3nt: TGCGCCAGCAGCTGGAACGCCGGACAGGGGGGCGCTGAAGCTTTCTTT

j_gene: TRBJ2-2
d_gene: TRBD2
len: 15
abundance: NA
v_gene: TRBV19
CDR3aa: CASSRQREWPGELFF
CDR3nt: TGTGCCAGTAGTAGGCAGCGGGAGTGGCCCGGGGAGCTGTTTTTT

j_gene: TRBJ1-5
d_gene: NA
len: 15
abundance: few
v_gene: TRBV2
CDR3aa: CASSYRADSNQPQHF
CDR3nt: TGTGCCAGCAGTTACAGGGCGGATAGCAATCAGCCCCAGCATTTT